By frequency in the sample, the clone carrying this TCR beta chain is medium-sized. The trim removed 3 bases at V and 9 bases at J, leaving 11 bases unmatched. This CDR3 region has 16 residues. CDR1 and CDR2 (germline): KGHSH, LQKENI. Multiplex PCR with BIOMED2 TRB-A/B primer pools amplified TRB rearrangements. Via MiXCR, TCRdb re-called the multiplex PCR reads, giving one row per CDR3 protein. The sample has over 550 distinct CDR3 sequences; 22% are singletons. Blood genomic DNA input for TRB amplification was 250-500 ng. This sample was included in a study of T and B cells in COVID-19 patients. Across the study: Comorbidities linked to unfavorable COVID-19 outcome were present in about 90% of the 20 active-infection patients.

The sample comprised blood. The TCR was taken from a human donor with active COVID-19. The chain carries TRBV18 and TRBJ2-7; 13 bases fit TRBD2. DNA of the CDR3: TGTGCCAGCTCACCTTGGACTAGCGGGGGCGTAGAGGGGCAGTACTTC. It codes for CASSPWTSGGVEGQYF.